This T cell receptor beta chain was profiled in a study of OX40 agonist ivuxolimab in advanced cancers. Overall study findings and caveats: Averaging showed that CD8+ T cells had more expanded clones than CD4+ did.

Germline V CDR1 and CDR2: MGHRA, YSYEKL. The CDR3 is 13 residues long. This clone was seen only once. Its target is unknown. One end of the junction fails to match germline, which may point to a read error. Method: immunoSEQ multiplex PCR; TCRdb's copy keeps in-frame clones and lacks some. Seen here are tens of thousands of clones, nearly 85% observed once, and the top ten hold 6.9%. The source material was CD4+ or CD8+ T cells sorted from blood, sampled in a trial of the OX40 agonist ivuxolimab. This clonotype was obtained from an adult with an advanced solid tumor such as melanoma, head and neck, liver or kidney cancer. The V and J genes are TRBV4-1 and TRBJ1-2; maybe TRBD1 (6 bases). Here the CDR3 DNA reads TGCGCCAGCAGCCAAGAACCGACAGGCCCCATTGCCTTC. Translating gives CASSQEPTGPIAF.